This T cell receptor (beta chain) was captured by sequencing in a study of T cell responses to AZD1222 COVID-19 vaccine. General study findings and limits: Donors in the cohort were predominantly white British and more often female, and clonal diversity was possibly underestimated. The span of vaccine-associated CD4 TCRs extended across spike, with dominance at 160-218 and 743-854. At baseline, seropositivity was found in only six or seven AZD1222 recipients.

Note on this clone: Its antigen is undetermined.

The J segment lost 11 bases and the V segment lost 5 bases, leaving 13 bases of the junction unmatched. Germline V lookup: CDR1 SGHRS, CDR2 YFSETQ. The CDR3 spans 14 residues. Some clones are missing from TCRdb's copy, which holds only in-frame ones; the method was immunoSEQ multiplex PCR. The table has roughly 67,000 clones, roughly 90% seen once; the top ten hold 7.5% to 9%. The V and J genes are TRBV5-1 and TRBJ1-1; 9 positions agree with TRBD1. Here the sequenced sample was peripheral blood, taken on day 0 of AZD1222 vaccination. The sequence came from an adult in good health. The CDR3 DNA reads as TGCGCCAGCAGTTGGGGACAGGGCCCCGAAGGGGCTTTCTTT. Its translation is CASSWGQGPEGAFF. The full variable domain, completed using reference TRBV5-1 and TRBJ1-1, is KAGVTQTPRYLIKTRGQQVTLSCSPISGHRSVSWYQQTPGQGLQFLFEYFSETQRNKGNFPGRFSGRQFSNSRSEMNVSTLELGDSALYLCASSWGQGPEGAFFGQGTRLTVV.